A single sample gave rise to the 22 T cell receptor beta chains below, sequenced in a study of blood T cell repertoires in COVID-19. TCRdb's table, derived via immunoSEQ multiplex PCR, lists solely in-frame clones and lacks some. The table shows some 270,000 clones, with 85% to 90% occurring only once. Sequenced material: PBMCs or T cells enriched from blood (not recorded which). These TCRs come from a woman in her 30s with acute COVID-19.

V and J are TRBV18 and TRBJ2-1, with TRBD1 identical over 9 bases. V gave up 0 bases and J gave up 7 bases; unmatched junction bases: 7. This CDR3 is built from 16 residues. Germline V gives CDR1 KGHSH, CDR2 LQKENI. For the CDR3, the DNA is TGTGCCAGCTCACCACCTCAGGGACAGGGTAGGAATGAGCAGTTCTTC. This encodes CASSPPQGQGRNEQFF.

This chain connects TRBV7-6 to TRBJ2-1; weak D call: TRBD2 (6 bases). The germline V gene encodes CDR1 SGHVS and CDR2 FNYEAQ. V lost 1 base and J lost 3, with 16 bases in between. There are 17 residues in the CDR3. The CDR3 reads CASSLVVAEMDYNEQFF. The CDR3, as DNA: TGTGCCAGCAGCTTAGTGGTAGCGGAGATGGACTACAATGAGCAGTTCTTC.

The chain recombines TRBV5-5 with TRBJ2-7; TRBD2 aligns across 13 bases. Trimming cost V 0 bases and J 5 bases; bases outside gene matches: 5. Germline lookup yields CDR1 SGHKS and CDR2 YYEKEE (reference sequence). The CDR3 has 16 amino acids. The DNA of the CDR3 is TGTGCCAGCAGCTTGGCCTCCGGACTAGCGGGAGACGAGCAGTACTTC. As protein: CASSLASGLAGDEQYF.

This chain connects TRBV6-5 to TRBJ1-3; D remains unclear. The CDR3 is 15 amino acids. V lost 5 bases, J lost 2 bases, and 13 bases lay in between. Germline CDR1 and CDR2: MNHEY and SVGAGI. CDR3 in amino acids: CASSNRDYAGNTIYF. The CDR3, as DNA: TGTGCCAGCAGTAACCGAGACTACGCTGGAAACACCATATATTTT.

V is TRBV5-1 and J is TRBJ2-5; D unclear. Germline V lookup: CDR1 SGHRS, CDR2 YFSETQ. CDR3 length: 13 residues. V was clipped by 4 bases and J by 2 bases, with 9 bases between them. This chain's CDR3 is CASSPPEQETQYF. As DNA, the CDR3 is TGCGCCAGCAGCCCACCAGAACAAGAGACCCAGTACTTC.

The chain uses TRBV18 and TRBJ1-4; TRBD1 matches at 7 bases. In germline, CDR1 is KGHSH, CDR2 LQKENI. The CDR3 spans 14 residues. V lost 5 bases, J lost 5 bases, and 5 bases stayed unmatched. CDR3 nucleotides: TGTGCCAGCTCAGCTGGGACAGCGAATGAAAAACTGTTTTTT. It translates to CASSAGTANEKLFF.

This clone was seen only a few times. The chain couples TRBV6-2 or TRBV6-3 to TRBJ2-5; D perhaps matches TRBD1 (7 bases). This CDR3 comprises 15 residues. V was pared by 4 bases and J by 1 base, with 13 bases between. The germline V gene encodes CDR1 MNHEY and CDR2 SVGEGT. The CDR3 bases are TGTGCCAGCAGTTCCAGGGGGGTCGGCCAAGAGACCCAGTACTTC. Its protein product is CASSSRGVGQETQYF.

The CDR3 loop is CASSPNRDEQYF. CDR3 nucleotide sequence: TGTGCCAGCAGTCCCAACAGAGACGAGCAGTACTTC. The chain uses TRBV28 and TRBJ2-7; D uncertain. The V end lost 5 bases, the J end lost 5 bases, and 10 bases lay between the germline ends. Germline lookup yields CDR1 MDHEN and CDR2 SYDVKM. CDR3 length: 12 amino acids.

This sequence joins TRBV19 and TRBJ1-4; the D is unclear. This CDR3 contains 15 residues. Germline loops: CDR1 LNHDA, CDR2 SQIVND (reference sequence). Between the trimmed V and J ends, which lost 3 bases and 0 bases, there was a span of 8 bases. CDR3 sequence reads: CASSIQIATNEKLFF. For the CDR3, the DNA is TGTGCCAGTAGTATCCAGATTGCAACTAATGAAAAACTGTTTTTT.

The V call is TRBV7-8, the J call TRBJ2-7; no firm D call. Germline lookup yields CDR1 SGHVS and CDR2 FQNEAQ. This CDR3 comprises 11 residues. Trimming took 4 bases from V and 6 from J, leaving 7 bases between them. The chain's CDR3 is CASSSNPEQYF. The CDR3 nucleotides read TGTGCCAGCAGCTCAAATCCCGAGCAGTACTTC.

The V call is TRBV3-1 (or the pseudogene TRBV3-2), the J call TRBJ1-2, with D perhaps matching TRBD1 (6 bases). V lost 0 bases and J 1 base, leaving 6 bases between the germline ends. Germline V CDR1 and CDR2: LGHDT, YNNKEL (reference sequence). There are 14 residues in the CDR3. The CDR3 reads CASSQEGGNYGYTF. The DNA of the CDR3 is TGTGCCAGCAGCCAAGAAGGGGGTAACTATGGCTACACCTTC.

The CDR3 nucleotides are TGTGCCAGCAGCGGGGCAGAACTTAACACTGAAGCTTTCTTT. Protein product: CASSGAELNTEAFF. The V gene is TRBV9, the J gene TRBJ1-1; D gene unclear. Trimming stripped 3 bases from V and 2 bases from J, with 11 bases between. The V gene's germline CDR1 is SGDLS and CDR2 YYNGEE. The CDR3 consists of 14 residues.

CDR3 DNA sequence: TGCGCCAGCAGCCGGACTAGCGGGAGGCTCGGGGGGACCGGGGAGCTGTTTTTT. Translating it yields CASSRTSGRLGGTGELFF. This rearrangement joins TRBV5-1 to TRBJ2-2, with TRBD2 matching over 14 bases. This CDR3 is 18 amino acids long. Germline V gives CDR1 SGHRS, CDR2 YFSETQ. With 4 bases clipped from V and 5 bases from J, the junction kept 10 bases outside the gene matches.

This chain joins TRBV7-2 and TRBJ1-5; D call uncertain. V was shortened by 1 base and J by 0 bases, with 4 bases between the two germline ends. Per the germline V gene, CDR1 is SGHTA and CDR2 is FQGNSA. The CDR3 has 14 amino acids. Here the CDR3 reads CASSLDSSNQPQHF. The CDR3 DNA reads TGTGCCAGCAGCTTAGATAGTAGCAATCAGCCCCAGCATTTT.

This rearrangement joins TRBV5-8 to TRBJ1-4; tentatively, D is TRBD1 (5 bases). Germline assignment: CDR1 SGHTS and CDR2 YDEGEE. The CDR3 consists of 14 residues. Trimming removed 6 bases at V and 8 bases at J, with 17 bases between. In DNA, the CDR3 is TGTGCCAGCACCCAGACAGCCCAAGGGGAAAAACTGTTTTTT. Amino acid sequence: CASTQTAQGEKLFF.

This rearrangement joins TRBV24-1 to TRBJ2-7, with 10 bases lining up with TRBD2. The germline gives CDR1 KGHDR, CDR2 SFDVKD. J was trimmed by 0 bases and V by 3 bases; bases with no gene match: 7. This CDR3 comprises 17 residues. CDR3: CATSDGSGRVSSYEQYF. DNA for the CDR3: TGTGCCACCAGTGATGGAAGCGGGAGGGTTAGCTCCTACGAGCAGTACTTC.

The chain recombines TRBV5-1 with TRBJ2-3; 7 nucleotides line up with TRBD2. J lost 2 bases, V lost 4 bases, and 13 bases had no gene match. The CDR3 contains 17 residues. The germline CDR1 and CDR2 sequences are SGHRS and YFSETQ. The chain's CDR3 is CASSPSRGGADTDTQYF. The CDR3, as DNA: TGCGCCAGCAGCCCTAGTCGGGGAGGGGCCGACACAGATACGCAGTATTTT. Variable domain in full (rest from reference TRBV5-1 and TRBJ2-3): KAGVTQTPRYLIKTRGQQVTLSCSPISGHRSVSWYQQTPGQGLQFLFEYFSETQRNKGNFPGRFSGRQFSNSRSEMNVSTLELGDSALYLCASSPSRGGADTDTQYFGPGTRLTVL.

This chain links TRBV24-1 with TRBJ2-6; 8 nucleotides line up with TRBD2. The CDR3 is 14 amino acids. The V gene end was trimmed by 9 bases and the J gene end by 3 bases; junction bases not matched to a gene: 3. Germline V lookup: CDR1 KGHDR, CDR2 SFDVKD. CDR3 DNA: TGTGCCACCCGGCGGGGGGTTGGGGCCAACGTCCTGACTTTC. This gives the protein CATRRGVGANVLTF.

The chain uses TRBV27 and TRBJ2-1; TRBD1 might be the D (5 bases). The germline V gene encodes CDR1 MNHEY and CDR2 SMNVEV (reference sequence). The CDR3 extends over 13 amino acids. With 3 bases removed from V and 13 bases from J, the gap between germline ends came to 16 bases. The CDR3 protein is CASSFQGGLVQFF. Here the CDR3 DNA reads TGTGCCAGCAGTTTCCAGGGCGGCCTGGTCCAGTTCTTC.

Written as DNA, the CDR3 is TGTGCCAGTAGTATCAGACAGGGGGCATTAGTCCTACAAGAGACCCAGTACTTC. Protein: CASSIRQGALVLQETQYF. V usage is TRBV19 and J usage is TRBJ2-5, with TRBD1 matching 10 bases. Germline loops: CDR1 LNHDA, CDR2 SQIVND (reference sequence). The V and J ends lost 3 bases and 2 bases, in that order; junction bases with no gene match: 12. CDR3 length equals 18 residues. The whole variable domain, remainder taken from reference TRBV19 and TRBJ2-5, is DGGITQSPKYLFRKEGQNVTLSCEQNLNHDAMYWYRQDPGQGLRLIYYSQIVNDFQKGDIAEGYSVSREKKESFPLTVTSAQKNPTAFYLCASSIRQGALVLQETQYFGPGTRLLVL.

The CDR3 spells CASGSTGTGDQPQHF. For the CDR3, the DNA is TGTGCCAGCGGATCAACCGGGACAGGGGACCAGCCCCAGCATTTT. The rearrangement joins TRBV2 to TRBJ1-5, with 10 bases matching TRBD1. Looked up from germline, CDR1 is SNHLY and CDR2 is FYNNEI. The V gene end was trimmed by 8 bases and the J gene end by 7 bases; junction bases not matched to a gene: 11. The CDR3 covers 15 residues.

The rearrangement uses TRBV29-1 and TRBJ1-2; tentatively, D is TRBD1 (6 bases). There are 15 residues in the CDR3. Deletions cut 3 bases from V and 6 bases from J, with 20 bases between. Looked up from germline, CDR1 is SQVTM and CDR2 is ANQGSEA. This chain's CDR3 is CSVDPKDRPSDGYTF. CDR3 coding DNA: TGCAGCGTTGATCCAAAAGACAGGCCTTCAGATGGCTACACCTTC.